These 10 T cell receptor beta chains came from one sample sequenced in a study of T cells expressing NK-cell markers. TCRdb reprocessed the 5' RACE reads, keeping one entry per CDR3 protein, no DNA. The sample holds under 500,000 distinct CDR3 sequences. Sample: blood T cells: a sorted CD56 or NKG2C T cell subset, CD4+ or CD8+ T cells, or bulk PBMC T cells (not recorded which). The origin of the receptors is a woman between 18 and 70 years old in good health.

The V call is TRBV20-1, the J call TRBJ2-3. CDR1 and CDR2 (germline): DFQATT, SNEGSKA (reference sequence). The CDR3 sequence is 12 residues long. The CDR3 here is CSASASTDTQYF.

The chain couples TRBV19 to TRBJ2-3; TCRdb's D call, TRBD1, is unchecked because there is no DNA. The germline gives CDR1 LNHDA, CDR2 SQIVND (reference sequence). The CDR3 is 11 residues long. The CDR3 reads CASWTGDTQYF.

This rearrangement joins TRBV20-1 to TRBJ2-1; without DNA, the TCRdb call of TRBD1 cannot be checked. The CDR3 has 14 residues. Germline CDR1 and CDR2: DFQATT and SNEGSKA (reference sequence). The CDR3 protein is CSARGNGGHDEQFF.

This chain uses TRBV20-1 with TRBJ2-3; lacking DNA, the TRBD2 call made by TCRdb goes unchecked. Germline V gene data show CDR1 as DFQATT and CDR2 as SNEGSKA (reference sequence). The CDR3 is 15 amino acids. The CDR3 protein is CSASPSGRAGYTQYF.

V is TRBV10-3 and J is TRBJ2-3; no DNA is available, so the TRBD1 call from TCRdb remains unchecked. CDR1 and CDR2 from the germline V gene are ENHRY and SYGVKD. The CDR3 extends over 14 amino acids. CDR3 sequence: CAISERTDTDTQYF.

CDR3 in amino acids: CASSSRTSGRINEQFF. V gene TRBV7-9 combines with J gene TRBJ2-1; TCRdb indicates TRBD2, and absent DNA this call remains unverified. CDR1 SEHNR and CDR2 FQNEAQ come from the germline V gene (reference sequence). The CDR3 runs 16 residues.

The CDR3 spells CASRDTSYNEQFF. The chain joins TRBV9 to TRBJ2-1; TCRdb's D call of TRBD1 is untestable without DNA. This CDR3 spans 13 amino acids. CDR1 is SGDLS and CDR2 is YYNGEE in the germline V gene.

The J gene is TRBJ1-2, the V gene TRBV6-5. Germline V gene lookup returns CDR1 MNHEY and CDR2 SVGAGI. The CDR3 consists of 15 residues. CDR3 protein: CASSWGRQLNYGYTF.

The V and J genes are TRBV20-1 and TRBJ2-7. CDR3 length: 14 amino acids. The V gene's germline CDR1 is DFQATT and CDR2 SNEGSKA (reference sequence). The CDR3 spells CSAMHYRSSYEQYF.

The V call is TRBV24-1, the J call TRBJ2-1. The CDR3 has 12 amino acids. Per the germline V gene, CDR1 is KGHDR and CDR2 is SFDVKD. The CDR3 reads CATSDLTNEQFF.